A single sample gave rise to the 27 T cell receptor beta chains below, sequenced in a study of beta chain features in type 1 diabetes. The authors reverse transcribed all of the isolated RNA, so sequencing captured expressed TCRB transcripts. Method: immunoSEQ multiplex PCR; TCRdb's copy keeps in-frame clones and lacks some. The table shows 400,000 to 500,000 clones, with 14% occurring only once. Sequences were obtained from naive CD4+ T cells from blood. These receptors originate from a man aged 30 to 45 in good health.

In this sample, this clone turned up a few times. Other DNA sequences in this sample translate to the same CDR3. The chain combines TRBV9 with TRBJ2-1; 9 bases are shared with TRBD1. The V segment lost 4 bases and the J segment 2 bases; nucleotides outside the gene matches: 4. CDR3 length: 15 amino acids. Germline V lookup: CDR1 SGDLS, CDR2 YYNGEE. In DNA form, the CDR3 reads TGTGCCAGCAGCTTGGGACAGGGAACCTACAATGAGCAGTTCTTC. Translated, it gives CASSLGQGTYNEQFF. The entire variable domain, with the rest obtained from reference TRBV9 and TRBJ2-1, is as follows: DSGVTQTPKHLITATGQRVTLRCSPRSGDLSVYWYQQSLDQGLQFLIQYYNGEERAKGNILERFSAQQFPDLHSELNLSSLELGDSALYFCASSLGQGTYNEQFFGPGTRLTVL.

The chain recombines TRBV7-3 with TRBJ2-5; tentative D call: TRBD2 (6 bases). Germline V gives CDR1 SGHTA, CDR2 FQGTGA. Deletions cut 3 bases from V and 5 bases from J, with 22 bases between. The CDR3 consists of 17 residues. The CDR3 loop reads CASSLVSGENRSETQYF. CDR3 DNA sequence: TGTGCCAGCAGCTTGGTGTCGGGGGAGAATCGCTCGGAGACCCAGTACTTC. The full variable domain, completed using reference TRBV7-3 and TRBJ2-5, is GAGVSQTPSNKVTEKGKYVELRCDPISGHTALYWYRQSLGQGPEFLIYFQGTGAADDSGLPNDRFFAVRPEGSVSTLKIQRTERGDSAVYLCASSLVSGENRSETQYFGPGTRLLVL.

The chain employs TRBV28 and TRBJ2-5; D is possibly TRBD2 (7 bases). Between the trimmed V and J ends, which lost 6 bases and 1 base, there was a span of 12 bases. This CDR3 contains 14 residues. Germline CDR1 reads MDHEN; CDR2 reads SYDVKM. CDR3 loop: CASSSGGPQETQYF. The CDR3 coding sequence is TGTGCCAGCAGCTCGGGGGGCCCCCAAGAGACCCAGTACTTC.

This clone was seen a handful of times. V usage is TRBV5-6 and J usage is TRBJ1-4; no clear D. Germline V gene data show CDR1 as SGHDT and CDR2 as YYEEEE. This CDR3 spans 15 amino acids. V gave up 0 bases and J gave up 6 bases, with 12 bases separating them. The CDR3 sequence is CASSLAPLGHEKLFF. CDR3 nucleotides: TGTGCCAGCAGCTTGGCCCCCTTAGGCCATGAAAAACTGTTTTTT.

A few counts support this clone. This chain links TRBV29-1 with TRBJ2-1; D ambiguous. V lost 2 bases and J lost 9, with 17 bases in between. This CDR3 comprises 14 residues. Germline CDR1 SQVTM, CDR2 ANQGSEA. CDR3 in amino acids: CSVENPDQWAEQFF. The CDR3 DNA is TGCAGCGTTGAAAACCCGGATCAATGGGCTGAGCAGTTCTTC.

V is TRBV7-9 and J is TRBJ2-3; TRBD2 matches 14 bases. The germline V gene encodes CDR1 SEHNR and CDR2 FQNEAQ (reference sequence). The CDR3 sequence is 16 residues long. The J segment lost 4 bases and the V segment lost 5 bases, leaving 5 bases of the junction unmatched. Written as DNA, the CDR3 is TGTGCCAGCAGCCGGGGACTAGCGGGAGTATCAGATACGCAGTATTTT. This encodes CASSRGLAGVSDTQYF.

The V and J genes are TRBV11-2 and TRBJ1-1, with D perhaps matching TRBD1 (5 bases). The CDR3 runs to 13 residues. In germline, CDR1 is SGHAT, CDR2 FQNNGV. V lost 5 bases, J lost 3 bases, and 10 bases lay in between. DNA of the CDR3: TGTGCCAGCAGCCTGACAGAGGACACTGAAGCTTTCTTT. Amino acid sequence: CASSLTEDTEAFF.

The genes are TRBV2 and TRBJ1-5, with D possibly matching TRBD1 (6 bases). Germline V CDR1 and CDR2: SNHLY, FYNNEI. CDR3 length: 13 amino acids. V lost 10 bases and J 5 bases, leaving 15 bases between the germline ends. The CDR3 DNA is TGTGCCACTGGGGGCCCCAGGCATCAGCCCCAGCATTTT. Protein sequence: CATGGPRHQPQHF.

This chain connects TRBV25-1 to TRBJ1-2; a possible D gene is TRBD1 (5 bases). CDR1 and CDR2 from the germline V gene are MGHDK and SYGVNS. CDR3 length equals 14 residues. The germline V and J ends were trimmed by 4 bases and 8 bases, with 17 bases remaining between them. As DNA, the CDR3 is TGTGCCAGCAGTGTAACGGGGGTGAGGAACGGCTACACCTTC. This gives the protein CASSVTGVRNGYTF.

This chain connects TRBV30 to TRBJ2-7, with 7 bases fitting TRBD1. Germline CDR1 is GTSNPN and CDR2 is SVGIG (reference sequence). V shed 0 bases, J shed 3 bases, and the junction held 5 bases outside the gene matches. This CDR3 spans 14 amino acids. The DNA for the CDR3 is TGTGCCTGGAGTGTAATGGCAGGGGGCTACGAGCAGTACGTC. Its translation: CAWSVMAGGYEQYV.

The V gene is TRBV5-4, the J gene TRBJ2-1, with 11 bases matching TRBD2. V shed 2 bases, J shed 7 bases, and the junction held 5 bases outside the gene matches. CDR1 and CDR2 from the germline V gene are SGHNT and YYREEE (reference sequence). The CDR3 extends over 15 amino acids. The DNA of the CDR3 is TGTGCCAGCAGCTTCACTAGCGGGGGAGCAAATGAGCAGTTCTTC. Residues: CASSFTSGGANEQFF.

This clone was recorded a few times. The rearrangement links TRBV18 to TRBJ2-7; 8 bases are a match to TRBD1. This CDR3 has 14 residues. Germline-derived CDR1 and CDR2 are KGHSH and LQKENI. V trimming: 3 bases; J trimming: 5 bases; junction bases outside the gene matches: 6. CDR3 in amino acids: CASSPKQGVHEQYV. CDR3 nucleotide sequence: TGTGCCAGCTCACCGAAACAGGGGGTCCACGAGCAGTACGTC.

This clone was counted a few times. V is TRBV4-3 and J is TRBJ1-1; no definite D call. Per germline, CDR1 LGHNA and CDR2 YSLEER. V dropped 0 bases and J dropped 2 bases, with 4 bases sitting between them. This CDR3 has 13 amino acids. The CDR3 coding sequence is TGCGCCAGCAGCCAAGACAGCAACACTGAAGCTTTCTTT. Translated, it gives CASSQDSNTEAFF.

The CDR3 sequence: CASSITGAYNYGYTF. CDR3 DNA sequence: TGTGCCAGCAGCATTACAGGGGCATACAACTATGGCTACACCTTC. This chain uses TRBV7-2 with TRBJ1-2, with 7 bases identical to TRBD1. The V and J ends lost 5 bases and 2 bases, in that order; junction bases with no gene match: 8. CDR3 length equals 15 residues. Germline CDR1 is SGHTA and CDR2 is FQGNSA.

This clone was observed a handful of times. V gene TRBV7-9 combines with J gene TRBJ2-7, with 9 bases lining up with TRBD1. V trimming: 4 bases; J trimming: 5 bases; junction bases outside the gene matches: 6. The CDR3 consists of 14 residues. From germline, CDR1 is SEHNR and CDR2 FQNEAQ (reference sequence). The CDR3 loop reads CASSYYRGQDEQYF. The DNA for the CDR3 is TGTGCCAGCAGCTACTACAGGGGGCAGGACGAGCAGTACTTC.

The chain employs TRBV7-2 and TRBJ2-1; D tentatively fits TRBD1 or TRBD2 (6 bases each). CDR1 is SGHTA and CDR2 is FQGNSA in the germline V gene. The CDR3 contains 13 residues. Trimming took 8 bases from V and 6 from J, leaving 14 bases between them. The CDR3 bases are TGTGCCAGCCAATCCGGGGGCCGCAATGAGCAGTTCTTC. It codes for CASQSGGRNEQFF. Supplemented by reference TRBV7-2 and TRBJ2-1, the full variable domain reads GAGVSQSPSNKVTEKGKDVELRCDPISGHTALYWYRQSLGQGLEFLIYFQGNSAPDKSGLPSDRFSAERTGGSVSTLTIQRTQQEDSAVYLCASQSGGRNEQFFGPGTRLTVL.

This chain uses TRBV11-3 with TRBJ2-1; TRBD1 or TRBD2 may be the D gene (6 bases each). Trimming pared 0 bases from V and 5 bases from J, leaving 14 bases between. The CDR3 is made up of 16 amino acids. CDR1 and CDR2 from the germline V gene are SGHNT and YENEEA. CDR3 DNA: TGTGCCAGCAGCTTAGATTTCAGGGGACTCAACAATGAGCAGTTCTTC. This codes for CASSLDFRGLNNEQFF.

This sequence joins TRBV7-2 and TRBJ1-2; no firm D call. The ends were cut back, 5 bases at V and 11 bases at J, with 18 bases in the middle. The CDR3 totals 13 residues. Looked up from germline, CDR1 is SGHTA and CDR2 is FQGNSA. The CDR3 DNA sequence: TGTGCCAGCAGCCCCCGGGGTCTCCAAGGTTACACCTTC. Its translation is CASSPRGLQGYTF.

This chain uses TRBV29-1 with TRBJ2-3, with D unclear. The germline V and J ends were trimmed by 7 bases and 3 bases, with 11 bases remaining between them. This CDR3 has 12 amino acids. Germline V gives CDR1 SQVTM, CDR2 ANQGSEA. The CDR3: CSGEMGTDTQYF. CDR3 nucleotides: TGCAGCGGTGAGATGGGGACAGATACGCAGTATTTT.

The V gene is TRBV7-9, the J gene TRBJ1-5; D ambiguous. Germline V gene sequence: CDR1 SEHNR, CDR2 FQNEAQ (reference sequence). V lost 5 bases and J lost 7, with 12 bases in between. CDR3 length equals 13 residues. CDR3 in DNA: TGTGCCAGCAGCAGTTCGGGCAGCCAGCCCCAGCATTTT. Translating gives CASSSSGSQPQHF.

The rearrangement links TRBV7-8 to TRBJ1-2, with unresolved D. V was trimmed by 0 bases and J by 1 base, leaving 3 bases between them. Germline lookup yields CDR1 SGHVS and CDR2 FQNEAQ. The CDR3 runs to 13 residues. The DNA for the CDR3 is TGTGCCAGCAGCTTAGCAGTTAACTATGGCTACACCTTC. It yields the protein CASSLAVNYGYTF.

This clone appeared a few times. The sample holds other DNA sequences that translate to the same CDR3. V and J are TRBV30 and TRBJ1-5; D unresolved. The CDR3 runs to 15 residues. V was pared by 0 bases and J by 2 bases, with 11 bases between. Germline V gene sequence: CDR1 GTSNPN, CDR2 SVGIG (reference sequence). The CDR3 here is CAWSVYGGGNQPQHF. CDR3 in DNA: TGTGCCTGGAGTGTCTACGGAGGTGGCAATCAGCCCCAGCATTTT. The entire variable domain, with the rest obtained from reference TRBV30 and TRBJ1-5, is as follows: SQTIHQWPATLVQPVGSPLSLECTVEGTSNPNLYWYRQAAGRGLQLLFYSVGIGQISSEVPQNLSASRPQDRQFILSSKKLLLSDSGFYLCAWSVYGGGNQPQHFGDGTRLSIL.

This clone was detected ten times or more. This CDR3 is also generated by other DNA sequences in the sample. The CDR3: CASSSSTDTQYF. CDR3 DNA sequence: TGTGCCAGCAGCTCTAGCACAGATACGCAGTATTTT. The V gene is TRBV7-9, the J gene TRBJ2-3; no firm D call. V gave up 4 bases and J gave up 0 bases, with 2 bases separating them. There are 12 residues in the CDR3. The germline V gene encodes CDR1 SEHNR and CDR2 FQNEAQ (reference sequence).

This clone was observed a few times. The V gene is TRBV5-1, the J gene TRBJ2-7, with unresolved D. CDR1 is SGHRS, CDR2 YFSETQ, per germline. Trimming shortened V by 0 bases and J by 7 bases, and 8 bases separated the two germline ends. This CDR3 region has 12 residues. CDR3 protein: CASSLDYAEQYF. CDR3 sequence (DNA): TGCGCCAGCAGCTTGGATTACGCTGAGCAGTACTTC.

V and J are TRBV4-3 and TRBJ2-1, with no clear D. The ends were cut back, 1 base at V and 4 bases at J, with 5 bases in the middle. This CDR3 is built from 13 residues. CDR1 is LGHNA and CDR2 is YSLEER in the germline V gene. In DNA form, the CDR3 reads TGCGCCAGCAGCCAAGTGGGGTACAATGAGCAGTTCTTC. Translating gives CASSQVGYNEQFF.

This clone has more than one count but fewer than ten. The chain employs TRBV7-2 and TRBJ1-2; TRBD1 might be the D (5 bases). Trimming removed 0 bases from V and 3 bases from J, with 8 bases in between. The CDR3 totals 14 residues. The germline V gene encodes CDR1 SGHTA and CDR2 FQGNSA. The CDR3 here is CASSLAVRDYGYTF. CDR3 nucleotides: TGTGCCAGCAGCTTAGCAGTCAGGGACTATGGCTACACCTTC.

The rearrangement links TRBV7-2 to TRBJ1-5; no clear D gene. Germline CDR1 and CDR2: SGHTA and FQGNSA. This CDR3 has 14 residues. The germline V and J ends were trimmed by 7 bases and 3 bases, with 13 bases remaining between them. This chain's CDR3 is CASTPAGINQPQHF. The CDR3 DNA is TGTGCCAGCACCCCCGCGGGAATCAATCAGCCCCAGCATTTT.